This TCR beta chain comes out of a study of blood T cell repertoires in COVID-19. Study context: There were acute and convalescent COVID-19 samples, and they came from the United States, Italy and Spain. Sample material is recorded as cDNA or gDNA derived from T cells, B-cell-depleted T cells, or PBMCs.

In the source study's methods: Estimation of nucleated cell counts was performed using reference gene primer amplification. Repertoires were generated with immunoSEQ multiplex PCR, while TCRdb's copy carries only in-frame clones and drops some. Clone size and the V and J calls come from that table; the DNA yielded D and trimming. Counted here are around 160,000 clones, about nine tenths occurring once; the ten biggest clones make up approximately 2.4%. The V end was cut by 5 bases, the J end by 3 bases, with 12 bases between. CDR3 length equals 14 residues. Germline V gene lookup returns CDR1 SGHTA and CDR2 FQGTGA.

Sample: peripheral blood. The origin of this receptor is a human donor in a cohort sampled during active COVID-19. The gene calls are TRBV7-3 and TRBJ2-3; a weak D match, TRBD1 (5 bases). For the CDR3, the DNA is TGTGCCAGCAGCCCCCTCAGGGAAACAGATACGCAGTATTTT. It translates to CASSPLRETDTQYF.